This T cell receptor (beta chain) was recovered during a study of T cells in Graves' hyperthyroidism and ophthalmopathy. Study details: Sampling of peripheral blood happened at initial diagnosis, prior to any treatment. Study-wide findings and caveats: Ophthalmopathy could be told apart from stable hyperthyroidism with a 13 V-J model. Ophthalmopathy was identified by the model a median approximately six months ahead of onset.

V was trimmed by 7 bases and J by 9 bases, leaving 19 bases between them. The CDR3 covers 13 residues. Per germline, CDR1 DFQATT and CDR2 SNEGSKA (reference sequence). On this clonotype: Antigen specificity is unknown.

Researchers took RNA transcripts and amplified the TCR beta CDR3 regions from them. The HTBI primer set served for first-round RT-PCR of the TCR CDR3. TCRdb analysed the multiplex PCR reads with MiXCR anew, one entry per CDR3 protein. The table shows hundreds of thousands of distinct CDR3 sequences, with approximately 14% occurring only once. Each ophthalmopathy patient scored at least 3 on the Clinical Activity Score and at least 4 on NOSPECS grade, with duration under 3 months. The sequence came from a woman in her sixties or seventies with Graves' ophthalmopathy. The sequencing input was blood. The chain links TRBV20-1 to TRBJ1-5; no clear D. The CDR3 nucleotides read TGCAGTGGGGTCTTTCGGGTCGGGCGGCCCCAGCATTTT. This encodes CSGVFRVGRPQHF.